This note documents a single T cell receptor beta chain sequence. Its target is unknown. TCRdb itself ran the 5' RACE reads through MiXCR, one entry per CDR3 protein. The data show 11,000 to 15,000 distinct CDR3 sequences, with approximately 38% seen just once and around 8.8% held by the top ten. V dropped 3 bases and J dropped 5; count of bases not matched to a gene: 5. The CDR3 spans 16 residues. CDR1 MDHEN and CDR2 SYDVKM come from the germline V gene. This sample was included in a study of T cell repertoires and leukemia-associated antigens. Study-level information: Each sample gave roughly 3 to 5.5 million effective reads. Points from the study as a whole: Expanded clones' antigen specificity and function were not directly tested.

The clonotype comes from a female donor in good health. The sequenced sample was CD3+ T cells sorted from blood and cultured. The rearrangement links TRBV28 to TRBJ2-2; TRBD2 matches at 11 bases. The CDR3 nucleotides read TGTGCCAGCAGTTTCCCGACTAGCGGGGTTACCGGGGAGCTGTTTTTT. Its translation is CASSFPTSGVTGELFF.